The 9 T cell receptor beta chains in this list originate from one sample, sequenced in a study of shared clonotypes between healthy human individuals. Using immunoSEQ multiplex PCR, the repertoire was profiled, and TCRdb retains in-frame clones only, with some absent. The repertoire holds more than 2 million clones, with more than 90% as singletons. Input material: naive CD4+ T cells sorted from blood. Subset reported: CD45RA+ positively selected. These receptors were obtained from a man younger than 35 in good health.

This rearrangement joins TRBV10-2 to TRBJ2-7; unclear D gene. CDR1 and CDR2 from the germline V gene are WSHSY and SAAADI. V lost 6 bases and J lost 5, with 11 bases in between. This CDR3 has 12 amino acids. CDR3 sequence reads: CASSPEGNEQYF. CDR3 DNA: TGCGCCAGCAGCCCGGAAGGTAACGAGCAGTACTTC.

V and J are TRBV6-1 and TRBJ2-1; 12 bases align to TRBD2. V lost 3 bases, J lost 12 bases, and 3 bases stayed unmatched. The CDR3 totals 13 residues. In germline, CDR1 is MNHNS, CDR2 SASEGT. Here the CDR3 reads CASSDELAGGQFF. As DNA, the CDR3 is TGTGCCAGCAGTGACGAACTAGCGGGGGGGCAGTTCTTC.

The chain uses TRBV6-1 and TRBJ1-1; D unclear. This CDR3 is built from 13 residues. V was shortened by 4 bases and J by 0 bases, with 6 bases between the two germline ends. Germline lookup yields CDR1 MNHNS and CDR2 SASEGT. In DNA form, the CDR3 reads TGTGCCAGCAGTGTAGTCATGAACACTGAAGCTTTCTTT. It encodes CASSVVMNTEAFF.

The V and J genes are TRBV27 and TRBJ2-1, with D perhaps matching TRBD1 (6 bases). Per the germline V gene, CDR1 is MNHEY and CDR2 is SMNVEV (reference sequence). V was pared by 5 bases and J by 2 bases, with 13 bases between. The length of the CDR3 is 15 residues. CDR3: CASSKLRDTYNEQFF. The CDR3, as DNA: TGTGCCAGCAGTAAGCTTCGGGACACCTACAATGAGCAGTTCTTC.

The rearrangement joins TRBV10-3 to TRBJ1-4; 7 nucleotides align to TRBD1. The CDR3 extends over 14 amino acids. The junction had 3 bases not matched to a gene; V was cut back by 5 bases and J by 3 bases. Looked up from germline, CDR1 is ENHRY and CDR2 is SYGVKD. CDR3 DNA sequence: TGTGCCATCAGTCCGACAGGGCCTAATGAAAAACTGTTTTTT. Translated: CAISPTGPNEKLFF.

As for this clone: The same CDR3 also results from other DNA sequences found in this sample. V usage is TRBV29-1 and J usage is TRBJ1-3, with 7 bases that match TRBD1. Germline V gene lookup returns CDR1 SQVTM and CDR2 ANQGSEA. The CDR3 has 12 residues. Losses at the gene ends were 6 bases for V and 3 bases for J; bases not matched to a gene: 2. The CDR3 spells CSVTGVGNTIYF. The CDR3 DNA follows: TGCAGCGTCACAGGGGTTGGAAACACCATATATTTT.

This chain links TRBV6-5 with TRBJ2-7; D uncertain. The germline V gene encodes CDR1 MNHEY and CDR2 SVGAGI. The CDR3 spans 14 residues. V lost 2 bases, J lost 1 base, and 9 bases lay in between. The CDR3 DNA reads TGTGCCAGCAGTTACCAGTCCTGGTCCTACGAGCAGTACTTC. Its translation is CASSYQSWSYEQYF.

This rearrangement joins TRBV25-1 to TRBJ2-4, with TRBD1 matching over 9 bases. The CDR3 totals 14 residues. The germline V gene has CDR1 MGHDK and CDR2 SYGVNS. Trimming took 8 bases from V and 7 from J; bases not matched to a gene: 9. The CDR3, as DNA: TGTGCCAGCTCATCGACAGGGGGTCCCAACATTCAGTACTTC. Its translation: CASSSTGGPNIQYF.

The chain has TRBV7-9 and TRBJ1-1; a possible D gene is TRBD1 (6 bases). Between the trimmed V and J ends, which lost 5 bases and 4 bases, there was a span of 14 bases. The CDR3 has 14 residues. Looked up from germline, CDR1 is SEHNR and CDR2 is FQNEAQ (reference sequence). DNA of the CDR3: TGTGCCAGCAGCCGAAGGGGGATAGGCACTGAAGCTTTCTTT. Translating it yields CASSRRGIGTEAFF.